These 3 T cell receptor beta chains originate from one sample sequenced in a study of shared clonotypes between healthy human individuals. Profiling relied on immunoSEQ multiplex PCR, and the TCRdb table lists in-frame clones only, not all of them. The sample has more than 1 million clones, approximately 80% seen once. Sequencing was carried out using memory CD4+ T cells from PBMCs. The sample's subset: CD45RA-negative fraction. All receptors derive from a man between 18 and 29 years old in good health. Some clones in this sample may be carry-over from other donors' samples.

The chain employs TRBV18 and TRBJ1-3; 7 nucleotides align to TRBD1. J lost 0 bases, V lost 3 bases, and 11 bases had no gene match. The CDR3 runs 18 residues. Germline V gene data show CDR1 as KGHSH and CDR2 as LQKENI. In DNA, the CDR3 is TGTGCCAGCTCACCGAAAGGGGACAGTTCTCGCTCTGGAAACACCATATATTTT. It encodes CASSPKGDSSRSGNTIYF.

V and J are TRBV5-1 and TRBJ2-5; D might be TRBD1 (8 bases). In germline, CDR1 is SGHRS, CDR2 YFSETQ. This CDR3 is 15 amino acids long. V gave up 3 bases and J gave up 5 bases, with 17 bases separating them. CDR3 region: CASSYSTGEGETQYF. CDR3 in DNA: TGCGCCAGCAGCTATTCGACAGGGGAGGGGGAGACCCAGTACTTC.

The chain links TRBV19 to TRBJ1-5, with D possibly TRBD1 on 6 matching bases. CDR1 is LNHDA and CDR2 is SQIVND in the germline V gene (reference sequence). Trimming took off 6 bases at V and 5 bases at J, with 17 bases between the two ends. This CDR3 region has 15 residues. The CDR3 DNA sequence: TGTGCCAGTAGCTCGACAGGTTACGGATATCAGCCCCAGCATTTT. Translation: CASSSTGYGYQPQHF.